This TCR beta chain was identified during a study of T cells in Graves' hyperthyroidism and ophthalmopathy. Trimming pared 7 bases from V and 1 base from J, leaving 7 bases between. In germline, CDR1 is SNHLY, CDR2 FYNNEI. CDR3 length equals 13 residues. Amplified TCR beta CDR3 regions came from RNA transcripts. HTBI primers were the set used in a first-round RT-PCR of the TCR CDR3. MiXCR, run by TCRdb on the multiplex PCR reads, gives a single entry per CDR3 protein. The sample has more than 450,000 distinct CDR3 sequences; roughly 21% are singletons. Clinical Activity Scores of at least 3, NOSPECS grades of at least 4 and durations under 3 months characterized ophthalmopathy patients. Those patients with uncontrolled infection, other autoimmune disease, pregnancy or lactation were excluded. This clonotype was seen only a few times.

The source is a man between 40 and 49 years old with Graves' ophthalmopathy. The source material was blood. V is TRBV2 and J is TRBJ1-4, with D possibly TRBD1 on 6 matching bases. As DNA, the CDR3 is TGTGCCAGCAAGGGGGGAACTAATGAAAAACTGTTTTTT. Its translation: CASKGGTNEKLFF.